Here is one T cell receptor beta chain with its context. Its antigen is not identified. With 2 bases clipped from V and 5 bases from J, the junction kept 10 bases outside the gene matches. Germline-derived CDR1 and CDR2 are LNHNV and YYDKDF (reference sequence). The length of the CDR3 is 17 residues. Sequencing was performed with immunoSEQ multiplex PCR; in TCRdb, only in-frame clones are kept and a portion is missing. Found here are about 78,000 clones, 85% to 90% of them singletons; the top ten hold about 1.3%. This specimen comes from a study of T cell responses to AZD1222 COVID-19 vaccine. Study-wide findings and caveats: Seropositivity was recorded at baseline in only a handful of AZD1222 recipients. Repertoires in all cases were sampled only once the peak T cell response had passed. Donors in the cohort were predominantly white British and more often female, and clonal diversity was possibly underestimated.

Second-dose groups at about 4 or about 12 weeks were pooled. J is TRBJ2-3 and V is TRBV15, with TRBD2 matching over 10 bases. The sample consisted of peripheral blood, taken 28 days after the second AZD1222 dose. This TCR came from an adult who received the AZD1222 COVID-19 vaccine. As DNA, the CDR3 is TGTGCCACCAGCAGACTGAGATTACTAGCGGGGCAAGATACGCAGTATTTT. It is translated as CATSRLRLLAGQDTQYF.